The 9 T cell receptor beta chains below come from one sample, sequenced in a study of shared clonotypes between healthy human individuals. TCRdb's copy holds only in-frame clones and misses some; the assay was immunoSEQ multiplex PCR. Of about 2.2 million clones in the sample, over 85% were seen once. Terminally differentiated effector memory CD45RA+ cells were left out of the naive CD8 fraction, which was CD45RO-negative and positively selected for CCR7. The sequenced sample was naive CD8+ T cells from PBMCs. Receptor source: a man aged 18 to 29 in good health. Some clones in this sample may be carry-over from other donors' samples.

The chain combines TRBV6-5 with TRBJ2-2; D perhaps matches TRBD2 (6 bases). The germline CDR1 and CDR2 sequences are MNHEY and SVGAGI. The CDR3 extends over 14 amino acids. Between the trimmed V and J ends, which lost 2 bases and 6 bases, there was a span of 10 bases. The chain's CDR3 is CASSYRGLAGELFF. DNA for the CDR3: TGTGCCAGCAGTTACCGGGGGTTGGCCGGGGAGCTGTTTTTT.

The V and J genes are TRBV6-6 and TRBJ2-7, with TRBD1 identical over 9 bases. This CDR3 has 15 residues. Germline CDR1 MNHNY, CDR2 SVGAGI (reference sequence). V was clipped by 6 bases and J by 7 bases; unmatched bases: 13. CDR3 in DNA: TGTGCCAGCAGACTCGGACAGGGGAAGTTTGGAGAGCAGTACTTC. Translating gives CASRLGQGKFGEQYF.

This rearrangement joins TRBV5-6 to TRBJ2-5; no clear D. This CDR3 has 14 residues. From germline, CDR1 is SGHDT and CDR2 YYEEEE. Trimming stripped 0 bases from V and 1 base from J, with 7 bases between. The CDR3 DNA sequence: TGTGCCAGCAGCTTGGCAGTGACCCAAGAGACCCAGTACTTC. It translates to CASSLAVTQETQYF.

This CDR3 is CASSRLRDGHYEQYF. The CDR3 DNA follows: TGTGCCAGCAGTCGCCTCCGGGACGGACACTACGAGCAGTACTTC. This sequence joins TRBV6-5 and TRBJ2-7; perhaps D is TRBD1 or TRBD2 (5 bases each). The CDR3 has 15 amino acids. V was trimmed by 5 bases and J by 3 bases, leaving 17 bases between them. CDR1 MNHEY and CDR2 SVGAGI come from the germline V gene.

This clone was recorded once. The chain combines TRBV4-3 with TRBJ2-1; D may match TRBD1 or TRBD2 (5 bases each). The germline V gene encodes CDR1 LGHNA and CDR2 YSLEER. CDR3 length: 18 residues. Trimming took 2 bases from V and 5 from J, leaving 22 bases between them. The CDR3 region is CASSQYWDGENLDNEQFF. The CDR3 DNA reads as TGCGCCAGCAGCCAATATTGGGACGGGGAAAACCTGGACAATGAGCAGTTCTTC.

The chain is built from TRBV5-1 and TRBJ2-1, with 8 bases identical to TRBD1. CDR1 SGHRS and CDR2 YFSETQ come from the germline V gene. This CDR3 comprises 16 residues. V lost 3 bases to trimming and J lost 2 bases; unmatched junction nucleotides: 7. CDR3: CASSWSQGATYNEQFF. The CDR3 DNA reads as TGCGCCAGCAGCTGGAGTCAGGGGGCAACCTACAATGAGCAGTTCTTC.

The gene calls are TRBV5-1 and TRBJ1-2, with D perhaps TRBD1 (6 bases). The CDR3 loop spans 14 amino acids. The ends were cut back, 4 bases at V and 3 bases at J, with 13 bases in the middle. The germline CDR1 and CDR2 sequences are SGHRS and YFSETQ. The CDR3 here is CASSPNREDYGYTF. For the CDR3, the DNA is TGCGCCAGCAGCCCAAACAGGGAAGACTATGGCTACACCTTC.

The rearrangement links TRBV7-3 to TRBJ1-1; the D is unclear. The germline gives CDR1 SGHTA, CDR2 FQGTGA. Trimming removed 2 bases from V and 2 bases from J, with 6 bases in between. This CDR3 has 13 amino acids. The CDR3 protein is CASSLSSNTEAFF. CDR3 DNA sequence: TGTGCCAGCAGCTTATCGAGTAACACTGAAGCTTTCTTT.

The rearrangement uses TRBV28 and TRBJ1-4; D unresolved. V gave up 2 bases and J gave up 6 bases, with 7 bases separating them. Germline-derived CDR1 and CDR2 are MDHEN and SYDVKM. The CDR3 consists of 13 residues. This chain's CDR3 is CASSLTADEKLFF. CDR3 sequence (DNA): TGTGCCAGCAGTTTAACGGCTGATGAAAAACTGTTTTTT.